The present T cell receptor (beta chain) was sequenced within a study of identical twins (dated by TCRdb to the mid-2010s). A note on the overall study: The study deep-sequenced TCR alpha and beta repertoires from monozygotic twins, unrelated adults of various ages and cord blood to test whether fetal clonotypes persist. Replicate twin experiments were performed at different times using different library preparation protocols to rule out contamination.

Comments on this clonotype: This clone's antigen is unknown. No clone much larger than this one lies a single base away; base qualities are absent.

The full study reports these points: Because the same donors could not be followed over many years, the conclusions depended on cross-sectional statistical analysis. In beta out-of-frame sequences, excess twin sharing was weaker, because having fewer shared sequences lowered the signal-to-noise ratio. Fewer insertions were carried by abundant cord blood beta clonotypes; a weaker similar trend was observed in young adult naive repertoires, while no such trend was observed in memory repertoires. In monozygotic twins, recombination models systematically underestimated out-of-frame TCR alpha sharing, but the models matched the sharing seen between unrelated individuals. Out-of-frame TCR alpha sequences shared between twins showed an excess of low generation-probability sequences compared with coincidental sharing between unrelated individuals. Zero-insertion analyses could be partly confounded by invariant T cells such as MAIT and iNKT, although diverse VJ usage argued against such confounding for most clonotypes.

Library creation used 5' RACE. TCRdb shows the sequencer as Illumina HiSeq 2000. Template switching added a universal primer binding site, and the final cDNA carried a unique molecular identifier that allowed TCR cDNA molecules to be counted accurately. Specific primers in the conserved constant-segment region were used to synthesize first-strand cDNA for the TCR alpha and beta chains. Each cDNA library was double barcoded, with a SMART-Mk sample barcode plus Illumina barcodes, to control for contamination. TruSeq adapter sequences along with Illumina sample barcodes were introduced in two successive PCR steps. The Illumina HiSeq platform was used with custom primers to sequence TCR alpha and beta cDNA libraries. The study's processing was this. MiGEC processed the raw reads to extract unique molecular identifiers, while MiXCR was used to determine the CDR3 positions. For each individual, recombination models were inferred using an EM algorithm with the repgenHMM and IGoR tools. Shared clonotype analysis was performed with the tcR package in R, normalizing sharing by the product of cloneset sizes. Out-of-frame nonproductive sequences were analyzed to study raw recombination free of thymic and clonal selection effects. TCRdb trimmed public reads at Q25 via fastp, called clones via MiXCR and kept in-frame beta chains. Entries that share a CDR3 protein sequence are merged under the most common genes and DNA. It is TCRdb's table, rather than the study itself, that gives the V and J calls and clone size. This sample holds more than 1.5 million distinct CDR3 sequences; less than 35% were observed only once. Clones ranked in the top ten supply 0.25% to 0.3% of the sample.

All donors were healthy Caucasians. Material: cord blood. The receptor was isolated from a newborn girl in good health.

The DNA reads TGTGCCAGCACCTTGACAGGGGGCGCAAAAGCTTTCTTT. This codes for CASTLTGGAKAFF. The rearranged segments are TRBV12-3 or TRBV12-4 and TRBJ1-1; a stretch of 10 junction bases matches TRBD1. From its cysteine to its phenylalanine, the CDR3 spans 13 amino acids. CDR3 DNA only is kept here, 39 bases in frame from base 1. Relative to germline, V is missing 7 bases and J is missing 9 bases, with 8 bases of the junction outside any gene match.